The following is a T cell receptor beta chain sequence with its context. Its antigen is undetermined. The authors extracted RNA and reverse transcribed it into cDNA as the sequencing template. The data were produced by immunoSEQ multiplex PCR, yet TCRdb's version contains in-frame clones alone and is incomplete. This sample yields roughly 65,000 clones, of which roughly half are seen a single time; about 15% belongs to the top ten. This record comes from a study of CD8+ T cells in alopecia areata. Study-level points and caveats: Affected scalp, especially in alopecia totalis/universalis, had a higher clonality than normal scalp did.

The receptor's source is a human donor with alopecia areata. The sample consisted of CD8+ T cells sorted from blood, taken at week 0.

In DNA form, the CDR3 reads TGCGCCAGCAGCCAAGAAAGGGCGGGACACAATGAGCAGTTCTTC. Translation: CASSQERAGHNEQFF. V is TRBV4-1 and J is TRBJ2-1, with TRBD2 as a possible D gene (6 bases). With 0 bases removed from V and 5 bases from J, the gap between germline ends came to 11 bases. Germline-derived CDR1 and CDR2 are MGHRA and YSYEKL. The CDR3 is 15 amino acids.